These T cell receptor beta chains were read from a single sample in a study of T cell responses to AZD1222 COVID-19 vaccine. TCRdb keeps only in-frame clones here, not all; method: immunoSEQ multiplex PCR. The repertoire holds some 58,000 clones, with about 90% as singletons. This sample comprised peripheral blood, obtained on day 0 of AZD1222 vaccination. These receptors came from an adult in good health. CDR3s include the opening cysteine and the closing phenylalanine or tryptophan. A D gene is named only where the DNA matches it firmly. Size tells how often a clone was seen (once, few, many) or the class of an expanded clone, and some rows leave it out.

J,V,size,D,DNA,CDR3
TRBJ2-3,TRBV19,.,.,TGTGCCAGTAGTATTTTGAGGGTGCCAGATACGCAGTATTTT,CASSILRVPDTQYF
TRBJ2-2,TRBV12-5,.,.,TGTGCTAGTGGTTTCTCGAGAGGGTCGGGTGGGCTAGCGACCACCGGGGAGCTGTTTTTT,CASGFSRGSGGLATTGELFF
TRBJ2-4,TRBV19,.,.,TGTGCCAGCCTCGGACAGTCAGCCAAAAACATTCAGTACTTC,CASLGQSAKNIQYF
TRBJ1-6,TRBV6-2/TRBV6-3,.,.,TGTGCCAGCAGCCACCAGAGCCGGACAAATAATTCACCCCTCCACTTT,CASSHQSRTNNSPLHF
TRBJ2-1,TRBV7-6,.,.,TGTGCCAGCAGCTTAGCGTTTTCAGGGGAAAATGAGCAGTTCTTC,CASSLAFSGENEQFF
TRBJ2-3,TRBV7-9,once,.,TGTGCCAGCAGCCCCGGGGTCTACGCAAGCACAGATACGCAGTATTTT,CASSPGVYASTDTQYF
TRBJ1-1,TRBV24-1,.,TRBD1,TGTGCCACCAGTGATCCGAACAGGGGAGAAGCTTTCTTT,CATSDPNRGEAFF
TRBJ1-6,TRBV10-3,once,.,TGTGCCATCTCGGAACAGGGTGGGAATTCACCCCTCCACTTT,CAISEQGGNSPLHF
TRBJ2-5,TRBV5-1,.,TRBD2,TGCGCCAGCAGCTCGAGACTAGCGGGAGGAGAGACCCAGTACTTC,CASSSRLAGGETQYF
TRBJ2-6,TRBV5-1,.,.,TGCGCCAGCAGCTTGGACGGGACCCCCGGAGGTGGGGCCAACGTCCTGACTTTC,CASSLDGTPGGGANVLTF
TRBJ2-1,TRBV9,.,.,TGTGCCAGCAGCCTGGACCAGTACAATGAGCAGTTCTTC,CASSLDQYNEQFF
TRBJ2-7,TRBV4-2,once,.,TGTGCCAGCAGCCAAGATGCTCGAGATTACGAGCAGTACTTC,CASSQDARDYEQYF
TRBJ2-3,TRBV10-2,.,TRBD2,TGCGCCAGCAGTGGTAGAGCGGGAGTGGTTACAGATACGCAGTATTTT,CASSGRAGVVTDTQYF
TRBJ2-2,TRBV6-4,.,.,TGTGCCAGCAGTCTTATGGGCTCCCAAGAGTACACCGGGGAGCTGTTTTTT,CASSLMGSQEYTGELFF
TRBJ2-1,TRBV11-3,.,TRBD1,TGTGCCAGCAGCTTAGGACAGGGACGGGGCAATGAGCAGTTCTTC,CASSLGQGRGNEQFF
TRBJ2-7,TRBV3-1/TRBV3-2,.,TRBD1,TGTGCCAGCAGCCAAAGGACAGGTGGAACCTACGAGCAGTACTTC,CASSQRTGGTYEQYF
TRBJ2-5,TRBV30,.,.,TGTGCCTGGAGGCCTTACTCCGGGCTCCCCGTCCGAGAGACCCAGTACTTC,CAWRPYSGLPVRETQYF
TRBJ2-7,TRBV7-9,.,TRBD1,TGTGCCAGCAGCTTAGGACAGGGGGCCAACGAGCAGTACTTC,CASSLGQGANEQYF
TRBJ2-1,TRBV9,.,.,TGTGCCAGCAGACCTCGGGACGGATACAATGAGCAGTTCTTC,CASRPRDGYNEQFF
TRBJ1-4,TRBV5-5,.,.,TGTGCCAGCAGGGTTCGACTTAATGAAAAACTGTTTTTT,CASRVRLNEKLFF
TRBJ1-1,TRBV7-2,.,.,TGTGCCAGCAGCCCGGGACCTGGGAACACTGAAGCTTTCTTT,CASSPGPGNTEAFF
TRBJ1-2,TRBV7-6,.,.,TGTGCCAGCAGCTCCCGGAATGGCTACACCTTC,CASSSRNGYTF
TRBJ2-4,TRBV14,.,TRBD1,TGTGCCAGCACCCCATGGACAGGGGGAATCACCATCAAAAACATTCAGTACTTC,CASTPWTGGITIKNIQYF
TRBJ2-1,TRBV11-3,.,.,TGTGCCAGCAGCTTGCCAGGGGGGTACAATGAGCAGTTCTTC,CASSLPGGYNEQFF
TRBJ2-5,TRBV18,.,.,TGTGCCAGCTCTCAACAGGGCTGGGTCCAAGAGACCCAGTACTTC,CASSQQGWVQETQYF
TRBJ1-1,TRBV10-3,once,.,TGTGCCATCAGTCCAGGGGCGGAGGACACTGAAGCTTTCTTT,CAISPGAEDTEAFF